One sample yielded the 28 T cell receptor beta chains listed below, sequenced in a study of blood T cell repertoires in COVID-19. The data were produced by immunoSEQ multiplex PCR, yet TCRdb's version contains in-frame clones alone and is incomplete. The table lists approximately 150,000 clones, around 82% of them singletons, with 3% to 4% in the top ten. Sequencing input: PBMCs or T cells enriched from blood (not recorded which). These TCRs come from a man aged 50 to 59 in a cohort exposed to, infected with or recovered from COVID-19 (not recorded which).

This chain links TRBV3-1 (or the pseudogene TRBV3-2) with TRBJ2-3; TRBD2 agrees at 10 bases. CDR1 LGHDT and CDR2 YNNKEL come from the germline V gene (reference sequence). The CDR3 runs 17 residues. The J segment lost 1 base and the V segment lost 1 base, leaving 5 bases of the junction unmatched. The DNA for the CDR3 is TGTGCCAGCAGCCAAGCCCCTCTAGCGGGGGGCACAGATACGCAGTATTTT. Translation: CASSQAPLAGGTDTQYF.

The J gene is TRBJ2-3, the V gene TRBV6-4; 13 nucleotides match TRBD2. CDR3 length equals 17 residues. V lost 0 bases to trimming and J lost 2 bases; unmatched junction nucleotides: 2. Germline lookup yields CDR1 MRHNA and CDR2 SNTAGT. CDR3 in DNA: TGTGCCAGCAGTGACTCGGGACTAGCGGGGATCACAGATACGCAGTATTTT. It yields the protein CASSDSGLAGITDTQYF.

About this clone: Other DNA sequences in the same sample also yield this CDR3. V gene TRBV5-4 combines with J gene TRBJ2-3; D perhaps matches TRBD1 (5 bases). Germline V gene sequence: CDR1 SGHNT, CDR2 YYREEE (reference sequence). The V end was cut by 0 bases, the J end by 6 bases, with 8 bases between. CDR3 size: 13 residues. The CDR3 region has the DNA TGTGCCAGCAGCTTGGCTAGGGGTGATACGCAGTATTTT. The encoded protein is CASSLARGDTQYF.

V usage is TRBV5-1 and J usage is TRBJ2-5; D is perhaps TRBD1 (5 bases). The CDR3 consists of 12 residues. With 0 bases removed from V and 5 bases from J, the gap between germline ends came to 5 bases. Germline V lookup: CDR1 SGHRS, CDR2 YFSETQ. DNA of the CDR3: TGCGCCAGCAGCTTGGACAGGGAGACCCAGTACTTC. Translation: CASSLDRETQYF.

The DNA of the CDR3 is TGTGCCAGCACTTCGACAGGGGGACAGACCCAGTACTTC. This codes for CASTSTGGQTQYF. The V and J genes are TRBV12-3 or TRBV12-4 and TRBJ2-5, with TRBD1 identical over 9 bases. The CDR3 consists of 13 residues. J gave up 6 bases and V 7 bases, and 6 bases lay outside the gene matches.

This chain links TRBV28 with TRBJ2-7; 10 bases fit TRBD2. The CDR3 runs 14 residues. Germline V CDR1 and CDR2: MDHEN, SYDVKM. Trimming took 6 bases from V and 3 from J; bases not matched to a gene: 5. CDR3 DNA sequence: TGTGCCAGCAGACTAGCGGGAACTATCTACGAGCAGTACTTC. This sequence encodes CASRLAGTIYEQYF.

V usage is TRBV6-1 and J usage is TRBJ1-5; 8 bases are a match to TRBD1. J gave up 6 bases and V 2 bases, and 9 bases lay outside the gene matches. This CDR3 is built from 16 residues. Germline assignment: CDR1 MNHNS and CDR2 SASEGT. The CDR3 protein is CASSEYPDRVFQPQHF. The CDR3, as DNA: TGTGCCAGCAGTGAATACCCGGACAGGGTATTTCAGCCCCAGCATTTT.

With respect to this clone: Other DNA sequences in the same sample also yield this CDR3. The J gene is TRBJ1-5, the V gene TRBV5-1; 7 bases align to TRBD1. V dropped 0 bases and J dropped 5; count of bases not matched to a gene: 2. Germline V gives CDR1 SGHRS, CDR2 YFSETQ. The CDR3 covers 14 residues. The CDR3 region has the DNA TGCGCCAGCAGCTTGGGACAGGGTGATCAGCCCCAGCATTTT. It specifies CASSLGQGDQPQHF.

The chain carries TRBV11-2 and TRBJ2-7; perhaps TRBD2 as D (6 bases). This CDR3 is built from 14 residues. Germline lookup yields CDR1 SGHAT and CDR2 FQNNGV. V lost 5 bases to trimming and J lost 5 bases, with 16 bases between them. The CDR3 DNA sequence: TGTGCCAGCAGCCTATCCGGGGGAAGTCACGAGCAGTACTTC. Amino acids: CASSLSGGSHEQYF.

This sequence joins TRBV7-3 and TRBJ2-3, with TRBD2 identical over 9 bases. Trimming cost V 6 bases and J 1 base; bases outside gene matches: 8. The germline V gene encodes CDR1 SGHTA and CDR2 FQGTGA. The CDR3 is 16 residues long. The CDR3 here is CASSYTSGSRTDTQYF. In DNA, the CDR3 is TGTGCCAGCAGTTATACTAGCGGGTCCCGCACAGATACGCAGTATTTT.

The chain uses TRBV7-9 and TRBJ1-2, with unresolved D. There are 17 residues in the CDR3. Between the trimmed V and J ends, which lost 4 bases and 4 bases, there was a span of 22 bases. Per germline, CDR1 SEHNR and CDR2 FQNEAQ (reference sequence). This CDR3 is CASSSTDPLAGRYGYTF. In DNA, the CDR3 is TGTGCCAGCAGCTCCACTGACCCTCTTGCAGGCCGCTATGGCTACACCTTC.

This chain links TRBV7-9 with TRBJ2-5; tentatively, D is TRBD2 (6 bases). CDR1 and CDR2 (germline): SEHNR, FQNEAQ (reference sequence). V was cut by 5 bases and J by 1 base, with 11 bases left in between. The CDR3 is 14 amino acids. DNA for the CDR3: TGTGCCAGCAGCCCCGGGACTGCCCAAGAGACCCAGTACTTC. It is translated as CASSPGTAQETQYF.

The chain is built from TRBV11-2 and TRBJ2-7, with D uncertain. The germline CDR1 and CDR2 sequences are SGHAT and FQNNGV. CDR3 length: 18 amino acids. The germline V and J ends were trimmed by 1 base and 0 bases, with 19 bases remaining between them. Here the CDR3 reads CASSLVGGKKPSSYEQYF. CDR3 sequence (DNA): TGTGCCAGCAGCTTAGTTGGCGGAAAGAAGCCTAGCTCCTACGAGCAGTACTTC.

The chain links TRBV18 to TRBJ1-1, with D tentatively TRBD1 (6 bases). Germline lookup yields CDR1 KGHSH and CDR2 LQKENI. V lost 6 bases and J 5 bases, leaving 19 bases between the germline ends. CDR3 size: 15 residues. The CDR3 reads CASSPDRGGKTEAFF. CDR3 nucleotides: TGTGCCAGCTCTCCGGATAGGGGGGGAAAGACTGAAGCTTTCTTT.

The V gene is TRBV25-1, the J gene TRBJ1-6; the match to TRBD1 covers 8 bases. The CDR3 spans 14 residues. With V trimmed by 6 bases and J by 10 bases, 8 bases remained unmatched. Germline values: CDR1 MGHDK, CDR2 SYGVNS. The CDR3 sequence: CASSDTGGRSPLHF. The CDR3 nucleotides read TGTGCCAGCAGCGACACAGGGGGGAGGTCACCCCTCCACTTT.

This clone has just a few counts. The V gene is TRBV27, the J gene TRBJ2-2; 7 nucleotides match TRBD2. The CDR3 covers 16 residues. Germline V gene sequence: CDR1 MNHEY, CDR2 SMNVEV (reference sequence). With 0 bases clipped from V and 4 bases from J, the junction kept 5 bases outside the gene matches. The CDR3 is CASSLSGGGSTGELFF. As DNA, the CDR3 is TGTGCCAGCAGTTTATCAGGAGGCGGGAGCACCGGGGAGCTGTTTTTT.

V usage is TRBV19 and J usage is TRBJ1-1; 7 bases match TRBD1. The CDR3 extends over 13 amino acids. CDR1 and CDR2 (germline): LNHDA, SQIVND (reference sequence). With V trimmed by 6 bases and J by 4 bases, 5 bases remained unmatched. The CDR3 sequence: CASRTTGSTEAFF. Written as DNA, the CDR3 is TGTGCCAGTAGGACGACAGGGAGCACTGAAGCTTTCTTT. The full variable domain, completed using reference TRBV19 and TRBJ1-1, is DGGITQSPKYLFRKEGQNVTLSCEQNLNHDAMYWYRQDPGQGLRLIYYSQIVNDFQKGDIAEGYSVSREKKESFPLTVTSAQKNPTAFYLCASRTTGSTEAFFGQGTRLTVV.

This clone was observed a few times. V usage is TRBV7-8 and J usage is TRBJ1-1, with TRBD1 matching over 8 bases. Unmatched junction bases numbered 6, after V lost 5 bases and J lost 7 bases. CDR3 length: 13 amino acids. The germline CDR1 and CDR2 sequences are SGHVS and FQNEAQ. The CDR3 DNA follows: TGTGCCAGCAGCCTGGACAGGGCGGATGAAGCTTTCTTT. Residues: CASSLDRADEAFF.

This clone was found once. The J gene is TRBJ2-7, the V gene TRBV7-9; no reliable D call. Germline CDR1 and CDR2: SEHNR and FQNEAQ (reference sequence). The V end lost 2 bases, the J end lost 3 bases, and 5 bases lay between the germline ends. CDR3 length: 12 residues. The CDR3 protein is CASSLSYYEQYF. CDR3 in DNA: TGTGCCAGCAGCTTATCTTACTACGAGCAGTACTTC.

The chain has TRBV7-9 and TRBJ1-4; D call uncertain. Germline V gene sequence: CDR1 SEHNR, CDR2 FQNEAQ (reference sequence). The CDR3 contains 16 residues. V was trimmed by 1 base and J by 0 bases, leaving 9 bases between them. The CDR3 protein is CASSLVVATTNEKLFF. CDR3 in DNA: TGTGCCAGCAGCTTAGTAGTTGCCACAACTAATGAAAAACTGTTTTTT.

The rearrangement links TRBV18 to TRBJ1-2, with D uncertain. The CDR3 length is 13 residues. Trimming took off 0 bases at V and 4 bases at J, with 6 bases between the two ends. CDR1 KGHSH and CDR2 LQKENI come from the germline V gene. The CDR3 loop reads CASSPPDIYGYTF. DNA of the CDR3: TGTGCCAGCTCACCACCTGACATCTATGGCTACACCTTC.

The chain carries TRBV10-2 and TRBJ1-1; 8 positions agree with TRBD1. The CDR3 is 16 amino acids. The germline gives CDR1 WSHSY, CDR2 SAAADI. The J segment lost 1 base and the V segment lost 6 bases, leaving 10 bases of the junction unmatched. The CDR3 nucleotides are TGCGCCAGCAGCGAACAGGGGGAGCGACAGAACACTGAAGCTTTCTTT. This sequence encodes CASSEQGERQNTEAFF.

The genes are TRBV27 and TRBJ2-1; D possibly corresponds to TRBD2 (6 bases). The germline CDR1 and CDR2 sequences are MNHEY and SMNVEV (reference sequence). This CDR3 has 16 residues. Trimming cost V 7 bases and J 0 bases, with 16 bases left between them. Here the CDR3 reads CASTSPTRRSYNEQFF. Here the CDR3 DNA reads TGTGCCAGCACCTCCCCGACTAGACGCTCCTACAATGAGCAGTTCTTC.

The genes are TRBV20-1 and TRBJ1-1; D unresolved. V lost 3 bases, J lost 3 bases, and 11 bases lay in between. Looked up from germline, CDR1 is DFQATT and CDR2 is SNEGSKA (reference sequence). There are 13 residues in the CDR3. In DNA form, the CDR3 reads TGCAGTGCTAGTATAGGGCGGGACACTGAAGCTTTCTTT. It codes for CSASIGRDTEAFF.

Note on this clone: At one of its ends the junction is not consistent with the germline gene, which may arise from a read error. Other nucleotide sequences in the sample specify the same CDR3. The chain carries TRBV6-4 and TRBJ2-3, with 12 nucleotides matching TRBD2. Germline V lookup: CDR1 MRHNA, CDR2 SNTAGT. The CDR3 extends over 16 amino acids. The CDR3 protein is CASSDSSGGATDTQYF. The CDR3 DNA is TGCGCCAGCAGTGACTCTAGCGGGGGGGCCACAGATACGCAGTATTTT.

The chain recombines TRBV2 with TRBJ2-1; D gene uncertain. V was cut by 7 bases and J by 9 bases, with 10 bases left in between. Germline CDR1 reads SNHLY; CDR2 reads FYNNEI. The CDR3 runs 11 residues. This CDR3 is CASTLTREQFF. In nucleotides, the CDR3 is TGTGCCAGCACCTTGACTCGTGAGCAGTTCTTC.

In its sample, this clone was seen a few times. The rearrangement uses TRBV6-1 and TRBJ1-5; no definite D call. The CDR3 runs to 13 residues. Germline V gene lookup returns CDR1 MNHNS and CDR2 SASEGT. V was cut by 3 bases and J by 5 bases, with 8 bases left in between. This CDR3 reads CASSEGGYQPQHF. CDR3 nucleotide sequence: TGTGCCAGCAGTGAGGGAGGGTATCAGCCCCAGCATTTT.

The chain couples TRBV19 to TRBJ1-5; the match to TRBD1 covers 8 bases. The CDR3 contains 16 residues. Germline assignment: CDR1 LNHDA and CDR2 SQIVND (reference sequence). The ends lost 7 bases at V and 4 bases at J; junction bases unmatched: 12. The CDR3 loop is CASNDDRGSKNQPQHF. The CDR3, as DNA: TGTGCCAGTAACGACGACAGGGGCTCGAAGAATCAGCCCCAGCATTTT.